These T cell receptor beta chains were read from a single sample in a study of T cell repertoires in cytomegalovirus infection. Via MiXCR, TCRdb re-called the reads, giving one row per CDR3 protein. The data contain 70,000 or so distinct CDR3 sequences, about 26% of them singletons. These TCRs are of unknown antigen specificity. Sequences were derived from CD8+ T cells from cultured PBMCs, sampled from culture after CMV antigen stimulation. These receptors originate from a human donor in good health (CMV status not recorded). Some clones in this sample may be carry-over from other donors' samples. Each CDR3 is given with its conserved first and last residue. Fields, in order: V gene, J gene, D gene, clone size, CDR3 DNA, CDR3 protein. The D gene is left open where the match is weak. Where a row states a size, it is once, few, many or the class of an expanded clone; other rows omit it.

v_call: TRBV6-5
j_call: TRBJ1-2
d_call: -
clone_size: many
cdr3_nt: TGTGCCAGCAGGATAGGACAGCCTAACTATGGCTACACCTTC
cdr3_aa: CASRIGQPNYGYTF

v_call: TRBV4-1
j_call: TRBJ1-2
d_call: -
clone_size: -
cdr3_nt: TGCGCCAGCAGCCAAGATACGACAGTCTATGGCTACACCTTC
cdr3_aa: CASSQDTTVYGYTF

v_call: TRBV7-6
j_call: TRBJ2-7
d_call: TRBD2
clone_size: -
cdr3_nt: TGTGCCAGCAGCCCCACGGGAGGGATCTCTTCGGGCGAGCAGTACTTC
cdr3_aa: CASSPTGGISSGEQYF

v_call: TRBV7-2
j_call: TRBJ2-2
d_call: TRBD1
clone_size: many
cdr3_nt: TGTGCCAGCTGCCGGGACAGTAACACCGGGGAGCTGTTTTTT
cdr3_aa: CASCRDSNTGELFF

v_call: TRBV7-7
j_call: TRBJ2-2
d_call: -
clone_size: -
cdr3_nt: TGTGCCAGCAGCCCCACTAACACCGGGGAGCTGTTTTTT
cdr3_aa: CASSPTNTGELFF

v_call: TRBV25-1
j_call: TRBJ1-1
d_call: TRBD1
clone_size: few
cdr3_nt: TGTGCCAGCAGTGATCCAACAGGGGATATCACTGAAGCTTTCTTT
cdr3_aa: CASSDPTGDITEAFF

v_call: TRBV12-3/TRBV12-4
j_call: TRBJ2-1
d_call: TRBD2
clone_size: -
cdr3_nt: TGTGCCAGCAGTTTAGTAGGGACAGTTTCTAGCGGGAGGGCAAATGAGCAGTTCTTC
cdr3_aa: CASSLVGTVSSGRANEQFF

v_call: TRBV6-2/TRBV6-3
j_call: TRBJ1-1
d_call: -
clone_size: large
cdr3_nt: TGTGCCAGCAGTTACTCGCCGGTGAACACTGAAGCTTTCTTT
cdr3_aa: CASSYSPVNTEAFF

v_call: TRBV12-3/TRBV12-4
j_call: TRBJ2-2
d_call: TRBD2
clone_size: few
cdr3_nt: TGTGCCAGCAGTCGACTAGCGGGAGCTACCGGGGAGCTGTTTTTT
cdr3_aa: CASSRLAGATGELFF

v_call: TRBV7-6
j_call: TRBJ1-3
d_call: TRBD1
clone_size: -
cdr3_nt: TGTGCCAGCAGCTTAGGTTGGGACAGGGGGCGCGGAGGCGGAAACACCATATATTTT
cdr3_aa: CASSLGWDRGRGGGNTIYF

v_call: TRBV19
j_call: TRBJ1-1
d_call: -
clone_size: -
cdr3_nt: TGTGCCAGTAGTTTACGGGCGGTACAGGGTGAAGCTTTCTTT
cdr3_aa: CASSLRAVQGEAFF

v_call: TRBV7-2
j_call: TRBJ2-5
d_call: -
clone_size: -
cdr3_nt: TGTGCCAGCAGCTTATTATGGGGAAGTCAGGAGACCCAGTACTTC
cdr3_aa: CASSLLWGSQETQYF

v_call: TRBV30
j_call: TRBJ2-1
d_call: -
clone_size: -
cdr3_nt: TGTGCCTGGAGTGAATCCTTGAGCTCCTACAATGAGCAGTTCTTC
cdr3_aa: CAWSESLSSYNEQFF

v_call: TRBV28
j_call: TRBJ1-4
d_call: -
clone_size: -
cdr3_nt: TGTGCCAGCAGTTTTCCCCCGGGCCCAGAAAATGAAAAACTGTTTTTT
cdr3_aa: CASSFPPGPENEKLFF

v_call: TRBV7-2
j_call: TRBJ1-3
d_call: -
clone_size: many
cdr3_nt: TGTGCCAGCAGCTTAACCAATATAGGAAACACCATATATTTT
cdr3_aa: CASSLTNIGNTIYF

v_call: TRBV7-9
j_call: TRBJ2-1
d_call: TRBD2
clone_size: few
cdr3_nt: TGTGCCAGCAGCTACCCGACTAGCGGGGGGTCCCATGAGCAGTTCTTC
cdr3_aa: CASSYPTSGGSHEQFF

v_call: TRBV29-1
j_call: TRBJ2-1
d_call: -
clone_size: -
cdr3_nt: TGCAGCGTTGAAAAACAGACTGACAATGAGCAGTTCTTC
cdr3_aa: CSVEKQTDNEQFF

v_call: TRBV18
j_call: TRBJ2-7
d_call: TRBD2
clone_size: -
cdr3_nt: TGTGCCACCGCTAGCGGACACAACCCCTACGAGCAGTACTTC
cdr3_aa: CATASGHNPYEQYF

v_call: TRBV28
j_call: TRBJ2-5
d_call: TRBD1
clone_size: many
cdr3_nt: TGTGCCAGCAGTTTTATTACTGCGGACAGGGGTCAAGAGACCCAGTACTTC
cdr3_aa: CASSFITADRGQETQYF

v_call: TRBV11-1
j_call: TRBJ1-1
d_call: -
clone_size: many
cdr3_nt: TGTGCCAGCAGCTTAGGGGGTGTGAATGTTGAAGCTTTCTTT
cdr3_aa: CASSLGGVNVEAFF

v_call: TRBV19
j_call: TRBJ1-1
d_call: TRBD1
clone_size: -
cdr3_nt: TGTGCCAGTAGAACACAGGGGAGCGGAATGAACACTGAAGCTTTCTTT
cdr3_aa: CASRTQGSGMNTEAFF

v_call: TRBV6-2/TRBV6-3
j_call: TRBJ1-1
d_call: -
clone_size: few
cdr3_nt: TGTGCCAGCAGCCCGGACAGTTTTGAAGCTTTCTTT
cdr3_aa: CASSPDSFEAFF

v_call: TRBV5-8
j_call: TRBJ2-4
d_call: -
clone_size: few
cdr3_nt: TGTGCCAGCAGCTTGATGGGGCAGCGGGACATTCAGTACTTC
cdr3_aa: CASSLMGQRDIQYF

v_call: TRBV2
j_call: TRBJ1-1
d_call: -
clone_size: -
cdr3_nt: TGTGCCAGCGCAGAACAGAGGATGAACACTGAAGCTTTCTTT
cdr3_aa: CASAEQRMNTEAFF

v_call: TRBV7-7
j_call: TRBJ2-3
d_call: TRBD2
clone_size: few
cdr3_nt: TGTGCTAGCAGCCCCCTGCCGCCGGGACTAGCGGGGGTCGAGGGAGATACGCAGTATTTT
cdr3_aa: CASSPLPPGLAGVEGDTQYF

v_call: TRBV2
j_call: TRBJ2-5
d_call: -
clone_size: few
cdr3_nt: TGTGCCAGCACCGGGGGTGGGTCCGCCGAGACCCAGTACTTC
cdr3_aa: CASTGGGSAETQYF

v_call: TRBV12-3/TRBV12-4
j_call: TRBJ2-7
d_call: -
clone_size: -
cdr3_nt: TGTGCCAGCAGTGACGACGGCTACGAGCAGTACTTC
cdr3_aa: CASSDDGYEQYF

v_call: TRBV7-2
j_call: TRBJ1-5
d_call: -
clone_size: -
cdr3_nt: TGTGCCAGCAGCCCCCGCCCGAATCAGCCCCAGCATTTT
cdr3_aa: CASSPRPNQPQHF

v_call: TRBV25-1
j_call: TRBJ2-5
d_call: -
clone_size: -
cdr3_nt: TGTGCCAGCAGTGAAAGTGTGGGAGAAGAAGAGACCCAGTACTTC
cdr3_aa: CASSESVGEEETQYF

v_call: TRBV7-8
j_call: TRBJ2-1
d_call: -
clone_size: -
cdr3_nt: TGTGCCAGCAGCTTACCGGGGTTTTCGAGCGATGAGCAGTTCTTC
cdr3_aa: CASSLPGFSSDEQFF

v_call: TRBV19
j_call: TRBJ1-6
d_call: -
clone_size: -
cdr3_nt: TGTGCCAGTAGTATAGATGGGGGGTCCGGTTCACCCCTCCACTTT
cdr3_aa: CASSIDGGSGSPLHF

v_call: TRBV20-1
j_call: TRBJ2-7
d_call: -
clone_size: few
cdr3_nt: TGCAGTGCTAGTCCTACCGGCAGTCCCCGCTACGAGCAGTACTTC
cdr3_aa: CSASPTGSPRYEQYF

v_call: TRBV19
j_call: TRBJ1-4
d_call: -
clone_size: few
cdr3_nt: TGTGCCAGTAGTGAGGGAATTGCAACTAATGAAAAACTGTTTTTT
cdr3_aa: CASSEGIATNEKLFF

v_call: TRBV4-1
j_call: TRBJ2-6
d_call: -
clone_size: few
cdr3_nt: TGCGCCAGCAGCCAAGATCCAGGGGCTGGGGCCAACGTCCTGACTTTC
cdr3_aa: CASSQDPGAGANVLTF

v_call: TRBV4-1
j_call: TRBJ2-2
d_call: -
clone_size: -
cdr3_nt: TGCGCCAGCAGCCAGGCGGAAGCGCAAGCCGGGGAGCTGTTTTTT
cdr3_aa: CASSQAEAQAGELFF

v_call: TRBV4-1
j_call: TRBJ1-1
d_call: TRBD1
clone_size: -
cdr3_nt: TGCGCCAGCAGCCAAGATTGGACAGGGCTAACTGAAGCTTTCTTT
cdr3_aa: CASSQDWTGLTEAFF

v_call: TRBV6-6
j_call: TRBJ2-3
d_call: TRBD2
clone_size: -
cdr3_nt: TGTGCCAGCAGTTACTCGAGTAGCGGGAGGAGGGAGGATACGCAGTATTTT
cdr3_aa: CASSYSSSGRREDTQYF

v_call: TRBV11-3
j_call: TRBJ2-1
d_call: TRBD1
clone_size: -
cdr3_nt: TGTGCCAGCAGCTCAGGGACAGGGGGACCCTACAATGAGCAGTTCTTC
cdr3_aa: CASSSGTGGPYNEQFF

v_call: TRBV11-2
j_call: TRBJ1-1
d_call: -
clone_size: few
cdr3_nt: TGTGCCAGCACCGACGTGGCAGTCCATCCTATGAACACTGAAGCTTTCTTT
cdr3_aa: CASTDVAVHPMNTEAFF

v_call: TRBV5-5
j_call: TRBJ2-7
d_call: TRBD1
clone_size: -
cdr3_nt: TGTGCCAGCAGCGGGACAGATACCTACGAGCAGTACTTC
cdr3_aa: CASSGTDTYEQYF

v_call: TRBV19
j_call: TRBJ1-5
d_call: -
clone_size: few
cdr3_nt: TGTGCCAGTACCCTGGACGGAAGAAGCAATCAGCCCCAGCATTTT
cdr3_aa: CASTLDGRSNQPQHF

v_call: TRBV7-2
j_call: TRBJ2-7
d_call: TRBD1
clone_size: -
cdr3_nt: TGTGCCAGCAGCTTAGTGGGGACAGGGTTTTACGAGCAGTACTTC
cdr3_aa: CASSLVGTGFYEQYF

v_call: TRBV28
j_call: TRBJ2-3
d_call: -
clone_size: -
cdr3_nt: TGTGCCAGCAGTCCAACAGGGCTAGATACGCAGTATTTT
cdr3_aa: CASSPTGLDTQYF